These 20 T cell receptor beta chains came from one sample sequenced in a study of T cell responses to AZD1222 COVID-19 vaccine. Generated by immunoSEQ multiplex PCR, the TCRdb table keeps only in-frame clones and is missing some. The profile shows around 130,000 clones, roughly 90% of them singletons. Sequenced here: peripheral blood, sampled on day 0 of AZD1222 vaccination. Source of these receptors: an adult in good health.

This sequence joins TRBV28 and TRBJ2-1, with unresolved D. The CDR3 consists of 15 residues. Germline loops: CDR1 MDHEN, CDR2 SYDVKM. Between the trimmed V and J ends, which lost 7 bases and 3 bases, there was a span of 16 bases. The CDR3 is CASTSGVARYNEQFF. Written as DNA, the CDR3 is TGTGCCAGCACTTCTGGGGTAGCTCGCTACAATGAGCAGTTCTTC.

V is TRBV7-9 and J is TRBJ1-1, with 9 positions matching TRBD1. CDR1 is SEHNR and CDR2 is FQNEAQ in the germline V gene (reference sequence). This CDR3 spans 14 amino acids. Trimming removed 6 bases from V and 12 bases from J; junction bases left unmatched: 14. DNA for the CDR3: TGTGCCAGCAGTTCGTACAGGGGGCGAGATAAGACTTTCTTT. Translating gives CASSSYRGRDKTFF. Filled out from reference TRBV7-9 and TRBJ1-1, the complete variable domain reads DTGVSQNPRHKITKRGQNVTFRCDPISEHNRLYWYRQTLGQGPEFLTYFQNEAQLEKSRLLSDRFSAERPKGSFSTLEIQRTEQGDSAMYLCASSSYRGRDKTFFGQGTRLTVV.

A single count supports this clone. The chain has TRBV28 and TRBJ1-2; D unresolved. This CDR3 is built from 14 residues. The V end lost 8 bases, the J end lost 5 bases, and 18 bases lay between the germline ends. Germline V gives CDR1 MDHEN, CDR2 SYDVKM. CDR3 nucleotides: TGTGCCAGCGGGAGGCGGGCGGGGTTTTATGGCTACACCTTC. As protein: CASGRRAGFYGYTF.

The V call is TRBV7-9, the J call TRBJ1-2; D unresolved. The V and J ends lost 5 bases and 2 bases respectively, with 12 bases between them. The germline CDR1 and CDR2 sequences are SEHNR and FQNEAQ (reference sequence). This CDR3 comprises 14 residues. CDR3 sequence reads: CASSPEAGNYGYTF. In DNA, the CDR3 is TGTGCCAGCAGCCCCGAGGCGGGGAACTATGGCTACACCTTC. Filled out from reference TRBV7-9 and TRBJ1-2, the complete variable domain reads DTGVSQNPRHKITKRGQNVTFRCDPISEHNRLYWYRQTLGQGPEFLTYFQNEAQLEKSRLLSDRFSAERPKGSFSTLEIQRTEQGDSAMYLCASSPEAGNYGYTFGSGTRLTVV.

This clone was counted between two and nine times. The rearrangement joins TRBV5-1 to TRBJ1-1, with a possible D match to TRBD1 (5 bases). The germline V gene has CDR1 SGHRS and CDR2 YFSETQ. V was shortened by 4 bases and J by 13 bases, with 20 bases between the two germline ends. CDR3 size: 13 residues. The CDR3 nucleotides read TGCGCCAGCAGCGGAGGGACTTTATTAGAGGGTTTCTTT. Amino acid sequence: CASSGGTLLEGFF.

Only a few counts were recorded for this clone. V is TRBV12-5 and J is TRBJ2-6; D is possibly TRBD1 (6 bases). The CDR3 covers 22 residues. Trimming took 0 bases from V and 0 from J, leaving 24 bases between them. Germline V gene data show CDR1 as LGHNT and CDR2 as FRNRAP. CDR3 DNA: TGTGCTAGTGGTTTGGTACTATTTAGGGACACATTTCTTTTCTCTGGGGCCAACGTCCTGACTTTC. Translating it yields CASGLVLFRDTFLFSGANVLTF.

The chain uses TRBV6-6 and TRBJ1-2; TRBD1 aligns across 11 bases. J gave up 2 bases and V 7 bases, and 9 bases lay outside the gene matches. The CDR3 runs 16 residues. In germline, CDR1 is MNHNY, CDR2 SVGAGI (reference sequence). The DNA of the CDR3 is TGTGCCAGCACCGAGACGAGGACAGGGGGCAACTATGGCTACACCTTC. Protein sequence: CASTETRTGGNYGYTF.

The V call is TRBV6-4, the J call TRBJ2-1, with TRBD2 matching over 11 bases. The CDR3 has 17 residues. Germline CDR1 reads MRHNA; CDR2 reads SNTAGT. With 3 bases clipped from V and 7 bases from J, the junction kept 11 bases outside the gene matches. The CDR3: CASSEQVAGGKWNEQFF. CDR3 nucleotide sequence: TGTGCCAGCAGTGAGCAGGTAGCGGGAGGGAAGTGGAATGAGCAGTTCTTC.

The V gene is TRBV6-5, the J gene TRBJ2-2; D is tentatively TRBD1 or TRBD2 (5 bases each). This CDR3 is 15 amino acids long. The germline CDR1 and CDR2 sequences are MNHEY and SVGAGI. Trimming removed 5 bases at V and 1 base at J, with 11 bases between. CDR3 nucleotides: TGTGCCAGCAGTCTTCCGGGGCTGAACACCGGGGAGCTGTTTTTT. Translation gives CASSLPGLNTGELFF.

This clone appeared once. The V and J genes are TRBV25-1 and TRBJ2-7, with a weak D call TRBD2 (6 bases). Between the trimmed V and J ends, which lost 4 bases and 1 base, there was a span of 11 bases. This CDR3 spans 14 amino acids. Germline V gene lookup returns CDR1 MGHDK and CDR2 SYGVNS. CDR3 bases: TGTGCCAGCAGTGGACTAGGGGCTTCCTACGAGCAGTACTTC. It encodes CASSGLGASYEQYF.

The chain is built from TRBV7-9 and TRBJ2-3; 11 bases align to TRBD1. This CDR3 region has 17 residues. Trimming took 4 bases from V and 2 from J; bases not matched to a gene: 8. Germline CDR1 SEHNR, CDR2 FQNEAQ (reference sequence). For the CDR3, the DNA is TGTGCCAGCAGCTATTTCGGACAGGGGGCCCTCACAGATACGCAGTATTTT. Its translation is CASSYFGQGALTDTQYF. Full variable domain (outside the CDR3, taken from reference TRBV7-9 and TRBJ2-3): DTGVSQNPRHKITKRGQNVTFRCDPISEHNRLYWYRQTLGQGPEFLTYFQNEAQLEKSRLLSDRFSAERPKGSFSTLEIQRTEQGDSAMYLCASSYFGQGALTDTQYFGPGTRLTVL.

The gene calls are TRBV7-9 and TRBJ2-3; D gene unclear. The CDR3 runs 15 residues. The germline CDR1 and CDR2 sequences are SEHNR and FQNEAQ (reference sequence). Trimming removed 3 bases from V and 7 bases from J, with 17 bases in between. CDR3 DNA: TGTGCCAGCAGCTTGGGTTTGGGCCTTCTCTATACGCAGTATTTT. Translated, it gives CASSLGLGLLYTQYF.

The chain has TRBV28 and TRBJ1-4; 10 nucleotides align to TRBD1. The germline V gene encodes CDR1 MDHEN and CDR2 SYDVKM. The CDR3 extends over 17 amino acids. The V and J ends lost 5 bases and 0 bases, in that order; junction bases with no gene match: 6. The CDR3 protein is CASSTPGQGTTNEKLFF. The CDR3 DNA reads TGTGCCAGCAGTACCCCGGGACAGGGGACAACTAATGAAAAACTGTTTTTT.

The chain is built from TRBV6-5 and TRBJ1-3; no clear D gene. Trimming stripped 4 bases from V and 2 bases from J, with 12 bases between. Germline V gives CDR1 MNHEY, CDR2 SVGAGI. The CDR3 runs to 15 residues. Here the CDR3 reads CASSFQGLAGNTIYF. The CDR3 coding sequence is TGTGCCAGCAGTTTCCAAGGGCTTGCTGGAAACACCATATATTTT.

The count of this clone is one. This sequence joins TRBV5-4 and TRBJ2-5, with D perhaps matching TRBD1 (7 bases). Looked up from germline, CDR1 is SGHNT and CDR2 is YYREEE (reference sequence). The CDR3 is 15 amino acids. The V end lost 4 bases, the J end lost 5 bases, and 18 bases lay between the germline ends. This CDR3 is CASSPYRGRGETQYF. CDR3 nucleotides: TGTGCCAGCAGCCCGTACAGGGGTCGGGGGGAGACCCAGTACTTC. The variable domain in full, with the rest retrieved from reference TRBV5-4 and TRBJ2-5, is ETGVTQSPTHLIKTRGQQVTLRCSSQSGHNTVSWYQQALGQGPQFIFQYYREEENGRGNFPPRFSGLQFPNYSSELNVNALELDDSALYLCASSPYRGRGETQYFGPGTRLLVL.

V gene TRBV27 combines with J gene TRBJ2-3; D not resolved. The V gene's germline CDR1 is MNHEY and CDR2 SMNVEV (reference sequence). The V end was cut by 0 bases, the J end by 3 bases, with 4 bases between. The CDR3 has 13 amino acids. CDR3 in amino acids: CASSLSATDTQYF. Written as DNA, the CDR3 is TGTGCCAGCAGTTTATCGGCGACAGATACGCAGTATTTT.

Only one count was recorded for this clone. The gene calls are TRBV30 and TRBJ2-5; 12 positions agree with TRBD2. The CDR3 totals 17 residues. V dropped 0 bases and J dropped 5; count of bases not matched to a gene: 10. Germline V CDR1 and CDR2: GTSNPN, SVGIG (reference sequence). The CDR3 is CAWSVGLAGGDGETQYF. CDR3 DNA sequence: TGTGCCTGGAGTGTAGGCCTAGCGGGAGGGGACGGGGAGACCCAGTACTTC.

The chain uses TRBV20-1 and TRBJ1-2; TRBD1 might be the D (5 bases). The germline V gene has CDR1 DFQATT and CDR2 SNEGSKA (reference sequence). This CDR3 region has 12 residues. Trimming took 3 bases from V and 8 from J, leaving 13 bases between them. The CDR3 DNA is TGCAGTGCTAGTCAGGGACTAGCGGGCTACACCTTC. Encoded protein: CSASQGLAGYTF.

For the CDR3, the DNA is TGTGCCAGCAGCTTCACGGACTCAGATACGCAGTATTTT. It yields the protein CASSFTDSDTQYF. The chain combines TRBV5-6 with TRBJ2-3; possibly TRBD2 for D (5 bases). CDR1 is SGHDT, CDR2 YYEEEE, per germline. This CDR3 is 13 amino acids long. Trimming shortened V by 2 bases and J by 4 bases, and 8 bases separated the two germline ends.

The chain uses TRBV6-4 and TRBJ1-2; D is perhaps TRBD1 (5 bases). The germline gives CDR1 MRHNA, CDR2 SNTAGT. This CDR3 is 16 amino acids long. The V end lost 4 bases, the J end lost 6 bases, and 21 bases lay between the germline ends. CDR3 amino acids: CASSAFFSAIQDGYTF. The DNA of the CDR3 is TGTGCCAGCAGTGCCTTTTTCTCGGCTATACAGGATGGCTACACCTTC.